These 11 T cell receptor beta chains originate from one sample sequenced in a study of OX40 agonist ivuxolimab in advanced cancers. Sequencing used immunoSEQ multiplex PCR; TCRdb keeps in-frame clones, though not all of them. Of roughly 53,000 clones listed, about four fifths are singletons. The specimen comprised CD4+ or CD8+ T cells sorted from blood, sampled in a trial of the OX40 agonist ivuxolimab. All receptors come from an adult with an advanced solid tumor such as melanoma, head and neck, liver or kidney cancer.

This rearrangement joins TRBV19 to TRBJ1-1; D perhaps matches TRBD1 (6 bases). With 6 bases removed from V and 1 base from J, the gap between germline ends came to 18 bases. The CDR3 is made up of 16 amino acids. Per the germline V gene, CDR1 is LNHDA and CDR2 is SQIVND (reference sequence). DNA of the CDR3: TGTGCCAGTAGGCCGACAGGACGCGGGACGAACACTGAAGCTTTCTTT. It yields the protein CASRPTGRGTNTEAFF.

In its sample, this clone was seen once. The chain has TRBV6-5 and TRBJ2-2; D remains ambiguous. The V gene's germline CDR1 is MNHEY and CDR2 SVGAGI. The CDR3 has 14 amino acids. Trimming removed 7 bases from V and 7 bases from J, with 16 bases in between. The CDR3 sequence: CASMYGRSHGELFF. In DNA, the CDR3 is TGTGCCAGCATGTACGGTAGAAGCCACGGGGAGCTGTTTTTT.

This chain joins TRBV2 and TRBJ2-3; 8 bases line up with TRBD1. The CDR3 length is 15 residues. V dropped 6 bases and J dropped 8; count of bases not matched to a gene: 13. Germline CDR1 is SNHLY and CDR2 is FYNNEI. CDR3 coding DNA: TGTGCCAGCAGCGAAATGAGGACAGGGTTTTTTACGCAGTATTTT. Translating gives CASSEMRTGFFTQYF. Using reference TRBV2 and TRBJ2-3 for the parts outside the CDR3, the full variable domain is EPEVTQTPSHQVTQMGQEVILRCVPISNHLYFYWYRQILGQKVEFLVSFYNNEISEKSEIFDDQFSVERPDGSNFTLKIRSTKLEDSAMYFCASSEMRTGFFTQYFGPGTRLTVL.

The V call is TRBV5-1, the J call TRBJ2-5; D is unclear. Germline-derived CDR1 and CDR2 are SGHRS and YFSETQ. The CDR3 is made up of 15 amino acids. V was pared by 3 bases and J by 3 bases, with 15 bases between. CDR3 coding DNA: TGCGCCAGCAGCTCTTACTTTGCGGCTAAAGAGACCCAGTACTTC. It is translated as CASSSYFAAKETQYF.

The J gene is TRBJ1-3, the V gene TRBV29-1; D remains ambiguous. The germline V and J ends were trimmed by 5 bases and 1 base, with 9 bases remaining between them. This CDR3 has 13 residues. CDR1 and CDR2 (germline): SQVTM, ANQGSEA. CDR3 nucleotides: TGCAGCGTTATAAGGGATTCTGGAAACACCATATATTTT. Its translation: CSVIRDSGNTIYF.

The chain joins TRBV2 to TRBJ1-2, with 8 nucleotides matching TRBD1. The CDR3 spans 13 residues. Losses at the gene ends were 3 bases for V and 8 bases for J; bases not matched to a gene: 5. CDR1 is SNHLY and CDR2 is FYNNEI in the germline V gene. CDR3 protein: CASSERQGRGYTF. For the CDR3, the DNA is TGTGCCAGCAGTGAGAGACAGGGGAGGGGCTACACCTTC.

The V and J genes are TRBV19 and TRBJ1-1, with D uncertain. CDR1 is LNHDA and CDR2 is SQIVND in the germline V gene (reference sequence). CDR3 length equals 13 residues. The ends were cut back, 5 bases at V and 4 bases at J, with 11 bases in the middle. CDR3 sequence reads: CASSPHGGTEAFF. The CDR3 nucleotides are TGTGCCAGTAGTCCCCACGGTGGCACTGAAGCTTTCTTT.

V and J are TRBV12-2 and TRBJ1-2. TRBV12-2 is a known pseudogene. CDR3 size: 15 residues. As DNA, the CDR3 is TGTGCAAGTCGCTCCGCCGGGAGTGATGGCTATGGCTACACCTTC. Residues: CASRSAGSDGYGYTF.

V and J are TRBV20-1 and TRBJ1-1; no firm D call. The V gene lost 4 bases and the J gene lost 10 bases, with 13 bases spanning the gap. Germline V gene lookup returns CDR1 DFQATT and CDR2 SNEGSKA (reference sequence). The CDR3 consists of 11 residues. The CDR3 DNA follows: TGCAGTGCTACCCCAACTAGGGCAGCTTTCTTT. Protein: CSATPTRAAFF.

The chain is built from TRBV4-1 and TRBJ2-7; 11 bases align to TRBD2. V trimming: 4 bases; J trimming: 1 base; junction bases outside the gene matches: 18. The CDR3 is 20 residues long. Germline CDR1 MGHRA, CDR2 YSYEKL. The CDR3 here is CASSLQQGRGLADRSYEQYF. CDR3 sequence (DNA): TGCGCCAGCAGCCTACAACAGGGGCGGGGACTAGCGGACCGGTCCTACGAGCAGTACTTC.

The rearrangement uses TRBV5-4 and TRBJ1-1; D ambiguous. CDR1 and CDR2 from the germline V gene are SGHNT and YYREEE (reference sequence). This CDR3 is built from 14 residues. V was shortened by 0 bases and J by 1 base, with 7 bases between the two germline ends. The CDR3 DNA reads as TGTGCCAGCAGCTTGGGTCGGGGGAACACTGAAGCTTTCTTT. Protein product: CASSLGRGNTEAFF.